The T cell receptor (beta chain) under discussion was sequenced for a study of cytomegalovirus exposure and HLA in healthy donors. As for the study in general: Previous work identified roughly 120 million unique TCR beta sequences from some 170 million T cells. Overall study results and limits: Researchers catalogued approximately 160 TCR beta chains as cytomegalovirus-associated. In all likelihood, a cluster of highly shared sequence variants was a sequencing artifact.

In regard to this clone: Its antigen is not identified.

Vbeta (60) and Jbeta (13) primers were used in the PCR. The data were produced by immunoSEQ multiplex PCR, yet TCRdb's version contains in-frame clones alone and is incomplete. The sample includes roughly 150,000 clones, 75% of them seen just once. Although they were nominally healthy when sampled, donors likely had unrecorded immune exposures. CDR1 and CDR2 from the germline V gene are LNHDA and SQIVND (reference sequence). Trimming removed 4 bases from V and 0 bases from J, with 10 bases in between. The CDR3 is made up of 14 amino acids. This chain connects TRBV19 to TRBJ2-7, with D possibly TRBD1 on 5 matching bases. The sequenced sample consisted of PBMCs. The TCR sequence derives from a man aged 18 to 29 in good health and CMV-seropositive. CDR3 nucleotide sequence: TGTGCCAGTAGTAGGGGCAGTAACTCCTACGAGCAGTACTTC. Its protein is CASSRGSNSYEQYF.